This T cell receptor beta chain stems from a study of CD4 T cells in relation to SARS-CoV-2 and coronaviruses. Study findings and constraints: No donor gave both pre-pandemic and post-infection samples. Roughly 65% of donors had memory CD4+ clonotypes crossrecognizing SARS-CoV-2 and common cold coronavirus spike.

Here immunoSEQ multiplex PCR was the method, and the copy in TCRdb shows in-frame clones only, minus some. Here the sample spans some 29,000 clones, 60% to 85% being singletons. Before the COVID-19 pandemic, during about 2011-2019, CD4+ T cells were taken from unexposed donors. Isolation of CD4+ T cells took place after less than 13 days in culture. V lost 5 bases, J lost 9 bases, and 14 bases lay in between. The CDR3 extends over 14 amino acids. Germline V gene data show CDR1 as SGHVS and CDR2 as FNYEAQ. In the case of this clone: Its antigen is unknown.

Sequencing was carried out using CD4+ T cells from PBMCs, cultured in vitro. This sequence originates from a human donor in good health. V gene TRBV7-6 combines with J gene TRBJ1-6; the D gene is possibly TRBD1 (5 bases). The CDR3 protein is CASSMWDLASPLHF. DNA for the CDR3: TGTGCCAGCAGCATGTGGGACCTCGCTTCACCCCTCCACTTT.